Listed below are T cell receptor beta chains from one sample, sequenced in a study of T cell responses to AZD1222 COVID-19 vaccine. The method was immunoSEQ multiplex PCR; TCRdb's version includes in-frame clones alone and lacks a portion of them. Among tens of thousands of clones listed, 84% were seen once. Specimen: peripheral blood, collected on day 0 of AZD1222 vaccination. The receptors derive from an adult in good health. Each CDR3 is given with its conserved first and last residue. The order of the fields is CDR3 DNA, CDR3 protein, clone size, D gene, V gene, CDR3 length, J gene. D genes are given only for firm matches. Part of the rows lack a size; the others show once, few, many or a class for expanded clones.

DNA: TGTGCCAGCAGTTTAGAGGGGGTGCGGGTCCATGAGCAGTTCTTC; CDR3: CASSLEGVRVHEQFF; size: NA; D: NA; V: TRBV28; length: 15; J: TRBJ2-1
DNA: TGTGCCAGCAGTTTACCTGGGACAGGGAAATCCAACAAGCAGTACTTC; CDR3: CASSLPGTGKSNKQYF; size: NA; D: TRBD1; V: TRBV28; length: 16; J: TRBJ2-7
DNA: TGTGCCAGCAGGAGTAATTCTAACTATGGCTACACCTTC; CDR3: CASRSNSNYGYTF; size: NA; D: NA; V: TRBV6-6; length: 13; J: TRBJ1-2
DNA: TGTGCCAGCAGTGCCCCCAGCCCTAATTCACCCCTCCACTTT; CDR3: CASSAPSPNSPLHF; size: NA; D: NA; V: TRBV25-1; length: 14; J: TRBJ1-6
DNA: TGTGCCAGCTCCCAGGATTCCTCTGGGGCCAACGTCCTGACTTTC; CDR3: CASSQDSSGANVLTF; size: NA; D: NA; V: TRBV18; length: 15; J: TRBJ2-6
DNA: TGTGCCAGTAACGCCAGGGGATCGGACACCATATATTTT; CDR3: CASNARGSDTIYF; size: NA; D: NA; V: TRBV19; length: 13; J: TRBJ1-3
DNA: TGTGCCAGCAGCCCGGCGCTCGAAGAGACCCAGTACTTC; CDR3: CASSPALEETQYF; size: NA; D: NA; V: TRBV5-6; length: 13; J: TRBJ2-5
DNA: TGTGCCAGCAGCTTAAGTACAGGGAATCAGCCCCAGCATTTT; CDR3: CASSLSTGNQPQHF; size: once; D: NA; V: TRBV7-9; length: 14; J: TRBJ1-5
DNA: TGTGCTAGTGGTTTGGCACCACGTTTCAGGGGCTTTATCTCTGGAAACACCATATATTTT; CDR3: CASGLAPRFRGFISGNTIYF; size: NA; D: NA; V: TRBV12-5; length: 20; J: TRBJ1-3
DNA: TGTGCCAGCAGTTACCGGGCTGGCTACACCTTC; CDR3: CASSYRAGYTF; size: NA; D: NA; V: TRBV6-2/TRBV6-3; length: 11; J: TRBJ1-2
DNA: TGTGCCAGCTCACCACCATCAGAACAGCAGGGTAAAGCTTTCTTT; CDR3: CASSPPSEQQGKAFF; size: few; D: NA; V: TRBV18; length: 15; J: TRBJ1-1
DNA: TGTGCCAGCAGCTTTCCTAGTCTAGCGGGACACACCGGGGAGCTGTTTTTT; CDR3: CASSFPSLAGHTGELFF; size: NA; D: TRBD2; V: TRBV7-9; length: 17; J: TRBJ2-2
DNA: TGTGCCAGCAGCGACAAGATGGGCGGGGGTATCTCTGGAAACACCATATATTTT; CDR3: CASSDKMGGGISGNTIYF; size: NA; D: NA; V: TRBV7-2; length: 18; J: TRBJ1-3
DNA: TGTGCCAGCAGTCCCCAAGGGCCATTAAATGAAAAACTGTTTTTT; CDR3: CASSPQGPLNEKLFF; size: few; D: NA; V: TRBV28; length: 15; J: TRBJ1-4
DNA: TGTGCCAGCAGCCGGCCGGGACAGGGCCTAGTGAACACTGAAGCTTTCTTT; CDR3: CASSRPGQGLVNTEAFF; size: NA; D: TRBD1; V: TRBV4-2; length: 17; J: TRBJ1-1
DNA: TGTGCCAGCAGCTTCCCGCGGGGCACTGAAGCTTTCTTT; CDR3: CASSFPRGTEAFF; size: NA; D: NA; V: TRBV7-8; length: 13; J: TRBJ1-1
DNA: TGTGCCAGCAGCGCGGACAGGGTAAATTCACCCCTCCACTTT; CDR3: CASSADRVNSPLHF; size: NA; D: TRBD1; V: TRBV7-2; length: 14; J: TRBJ1-6
DNA: TGTGCCAGCAGAGCCGACACCTTTGGGGAGCAGTACTTC; CDR3: CASRADTFGEQYF; size: NA; D: NA; V: TRBV12-3/TRBV12-4; length: 13; J: TRBJ2-7
DNA: TGTGCCAGCTCACGGGGAGGGAACGAGCAGTACTTC; CDR3: CASSRGGNEQYF; size: few; D: TRBD2; V: TRBV18; length: 12; J: TRBJ2-7
DNA: TGCAGTACCAACAAGAACACTGAAGCTTTCTTT; CDR3: CSTNKNTEAFF; size: few; D: NA; V: TRBV20-1; length: 11; J: TRBJ1-1
DNA: TGCGCCAGCAGCTTGGACGGAAATCAGCCCCAGCATTTT; CDR3: CASSLDGNQPQHF; size: NA; D: NA; V: TRBV5-1; length: 13; J: TRBJ1-5
DNA: TGTGCCAGCGGATTCAGGGGGTACAGCAATCAGCCCCAGCATTTT; CDR3: CASGFRGYSNQPQHF; size: NA; D: TRBD1; V: TRBV28; length: 15; J: TRBJ1-5
DNA: TGTGCCAGCAGCCAACCCTCGAATCAGGAAAAACTGTTTTTT; CDR3: CASSQPSNQEKLFF; size: NA; D: NA; V: TRBV3-1/TRBV3-2; length: 14; J: TRBJ1-4
DNA: TGTGCCAGCAGCGTAGGAACATTGGCGAACACTGAAGCTTTCTTT; CDR3: CASSVGTLANTEAFF; size: NA; D: NA; V: TRBV9; length: 15; J: TRBJ1-1
DNA: TGTGCCAGCAGTTTGTCAGGGGACTTCTATGGCTACACCTTC; CDR3: CASSLSGDFYGYTF; size: NA; D: NA; V: TRBV28; length: 14; J: TRBJ1-2
DNA: TGTGCCAGCGGTAAGGGAAAGACTGAAGCTTTCTTT; CDR3: CASGKGKTEAFF; size: NA; D: NA; V: TRBV6-5; length: 12; J: TRBJ1-1
DNA: TGTGCCAGTCTTGACAGGCCCAACACTGAAGCTTTCTTT; CDR3: CASLDRPNTEAFF; size: few; D: NA; V: TRBV19; length: 13; J: TRBJ1-1
DNA: TGTGCCAGCAGCGTAGGGAACTCTGGGGCCAACGTCCTGACTTTC; CDR3: CASSVGNSGANVLTF; size: NA; D: NA; V: TRBV7-2; length: 15; J: TRBJ2-6